The 14 T cell receptor beta chains in this list originate from one sample, sequenced in a study of cytomegalovirus exposure and HLA in healthy donors. The PCR used 60 Vbeta and 13 Jbeta primers. The repertoire was sequenced with immunoSEQ multiplex PCR; TCRdb's copy has only in-frame clones and lacks some. The sample holds 100,000 to 150,000 clones; more than 60% are singletons and the top ten take around 14%. The specimen sequenced was PBMCs. The receptor set was obtained from a woman aged 55-70 years in good health and CMV-seropositive.

The genes are TRBV19 and TRBJ1-5; 11 nucleotides agree with TRBD1. Trimming cost V 5 bases and J 6 bases; bases outside gene matches: 12. The CDR3 extends over 17 amino acids. Germline CDR1 LNHDA, CDR2 SQIVND (reference sequence). CDR3 sequence (DNA): TGTGCCAGTAGTTCGCAGCACGGACAGGGGGCAGGTCAGCCCCAGCATTTT. It is translated as CASSSQHGQGAGQPQHF. The full variable domain, in which reference TRBV19 and TRBJ1-5 provide the parts outside the CDR3, is DGGITQSPKYLFRKEGQNVTLSCEQNLNHDAMYWYRQDPGQGLRLIYYSQIVNDFQKGDIAEGYSVSREKKESFPLTVTSAQKNPTAFYLCASSSQHGQGAGQPQHFGDGTRLSIL.

The genes are TRBV9 and TRBJ2-2; 12 bases map to TRBD2. CDR1 SGDLS and CDR2 YYNGEE come from the germline V gene. Trimming at V came to 6 bases and at J to 5 bases, leaving 8 bases not matched to a gene. The CDR3 totals 16 residues. This CDR3 is CASNPSGRAGTGELFF. CDR3 in DNA: TGTGCCAGCAATCCTAGCGGGAGGGCTGGTACCGGGGAGCTGTTTTTT.

This chain uses TRBV27 with TRBJ2-6, with 8 bases aligning to TRBD1. Looked up from germline, CDR1 is MNHEY and CDR2 is SMNVEV (reference sequence). The junction had 19 bases not matched to a gene; V was cut back by 5 bases and J by 4 bases. This CDR3 contains 20 residues. The CDR3 DNA follows: TGTGCCAGCAGTAGCATAGGACAGGGAAGACTCGCTCTGGGGGCCAACGTCCTGACTTTC. This encodes CASSSIGQGRLALGANVLTF.

This chain joins TRBV27 and TRBJ1-2; maybe TRBD1 (6 bases). Germline loops: CDR1 MNHEY, CDR2 SMNVEV (reference sequence). The CDR3 covers 16 residues. V lost 6 bases, J lost 6 bases, and 23 bases lay in between. CDR3: CASRSLGQGTMDGYTF. CDR3 nucleotides: TGTGCCAGCAGAAGTTTGGGTCAGGGGACGATGGATGGCTACACCTTC.

This clone appeared a single time. The chain combines TRBV7-2 with TRBJ2-3; D unclear. Between the trimmed V and J ends, which lost 1 base and 0 bases, there was a span of 5 bases. Germline loops: CDR1 SGHTA, CDR2 FQGNSA. The CDR3 consists of 14 residues. The CDR3 nucleotides are TGTGCCAGCAGCTTAGACAGTAGCACAGATACGCAGTATTTT. Its protein product is CASSLDSSTDTQYF.

This clone came up many times. The chain joins TRBV25-1 to TRBJ1-4, with 8 positions matching TRBD1. This CDR3 region has 18 residues. J was trimmed by 8 bases and V by 1 base; bases with no gene match: 15. Per germline, CDR1 MGHDK and CDR2 SYGVNS. This CDR3 is CASSEFDRGVVGREKLFF. In nucleotides, the CDR3 is TGTGCCAGCAGTGAATTCGACAGGGGAGTTGTTGGAAGGGAAAAACTGTTTTTT.

CDR3 sequence (DNA): TGTGCCAGCAGCTTAGCAGACAGGGACAGTAACTATGGCTACACCTTC. This gives the protein CASSLADRDSNYGYTF. This chain joins TRBV7-8 and TRBJ1-2; 7 nucleotides align to TRBD1. CDR1 is SGHVS, CDR2 FQNEAQ, per germline. CDR3 size: 16 residues. J lost 1 base, V lost 0 bases, and 5 bases had no gene match. Supplemented by reference TRBV7-8 and TRBJ1-2, the full variable domain reads GAGVSQSPRYKVAKRGQDVALRCDPISGHVSLFWYQQALGQGPEFLTYFQNEAQLDKSGLPSDRFFAERPEGSVSTLKIQRTQQEDSAVYLCASSLADRDSNYGYTFGSGTRLTVV.

V gene TRBV4-2 combines with J gene TRBJ2-3; possibly TRBD1 for D (5 bases). Trimming left V 1 base short and J 0 bases short, with 14 bases between. CDR1 and CDR2 (germline): LGHNA, YNFKEQ. CDR3 size: 17 residues. The DNA of the CDR3 is TGTGCCAGCAGCCAAGCCTGGGGCACGTCTAGCACAGATACGCAGTATTTT. Its protein is CASSQAWGTSSTDTQYF.

This CDR3 reads CASSLDRGRSPLHF. The CDR3 DNA follows: TGCGCCAGCAGCTTGGACAGGGGGCGTTCACCCCTCCACTTT. J is TRBJ1-6 and V is TRBV5-1; 9 nucleotides align to TRBD1. Germline CDR1 reads SGHRS; CDR2 reads YFSETQ. The CDR3 spans 14 residues. The V gene end was trimmed by 0 bases and the J gene end by 9 bases; junction bases not matched to a gene: 1.

The chain joins TRBV4-1 to TRBJ2-3, with 10 bases that match TRBD2. J was trimmed by 5 bases and V by 0 bases; bases with no gene match: 8. The CDR3 totals 17 residues. From germline, CDR1 is MGHRA and CDR2 YSYEKL. CDR3 bases: TGCGCCAGCAGCCAAGATGTTACTAGCGGGATGTTAGATACGCAGTATTTT. Translating it yields CASSQDVTSGMLDTQYF.

In this sample, this clone turned up a few times. The rearrangement links TRBV19 to TRBJ1-2; 9 bases are shared with TRBD1. V dropped 3 bases and J dropped 2; count of bases not matched to a gene: 7. The CDR3 totals 16 residues. Germline-derived CDR1 and CDR2 are LNHDA and SQIVND (reference sequence). The CDR3 region has the DNA TGTGCCAGTAGTATGGAGAGGACAGGGGCGAACTATGGCTACACCTTC. It is translated as CASSMERTGANYGYTF.

This clone was seen more than once but under ten times. The gene calls are TRBV7-2 and TRBJ1-1; 8 positions match TRBD1. The CDR3 runs 15 residues. The germline CDR1 and CDR2 sequences are SGHTA and FQGNSA. Unmatched junction bases numbered 16, after V lost 9 bases and J lost 7 bases. The CDR3 coding sequence is TGTGCCAGTTCACCGACAGGGGCCGCAGGAGGTGAAGCTTTCTTT. This gives the protein CASSPTGAAGGEAFF.

This clone occurred once. J is TRBJ1-4 and V is TRBV7-9; 7 bases line up with TRBD1. V trimming: 5 bases; J trimming: 5 bases; junction bases outside the gene matches: 5. The germline CDR1 and CDR2 sequences are SEHNR and FQNEAQ (reference sequence). This CDR3 is built from 14 residues. The CDR3 region is CASSRTGANEKLFF. CDR3 DNA sequence: TGTGCCAGCAGCCGGACAGGAGCGAATGAAAAACTGTTTTTT.

The J gene is TRBJ2-1, the V gene TRBV4-2, with D possibly TRBD2 on 6 matching bases. Trimming removed 4 bases from V and 9 bases from J, with 25 bases in between. The CDR3 consists of 17 residues. Germline V gives CDR1 LGHNA, CDR2 YNFKEQ. The CDR3 reads CASSPEGAGGAGGEQFF. CDR3 coding DNA: TGTGCCAGCAGCCCCGAAGGAGCTGGTGGGGCCGGGGGTGAGCAGTTCTTC.